Listed here are 22 T cell receptor beta chains from one sample, sequenced in a study of T cells in Graves' hyperthyroidism and ophthalmopathy. There were TCR beta CDR3 regions amplified from RNA transcripts. The primer set for the first-round RT-PCR of the TCR CDR3 was HTBI. TCRdb independently ran MiXCR on the multiplex PCR reads; one entry per CDR3 protein. This sample has about 540,000 distinct CDR3 sequences, with 46% found just once. Input material: peripheral blood or thyroid tissue (not recorded which). The receptors originated from a woman aged 18 to 35 with Graves' hyperthyroidism.

This clonotype was recorded at least ten times. The V gene is TRBV7-2, the J gene TRBJ2-7, with D uncertain. The CDR3 runs 13 residues. Trimming took 0 bases from V and 2 from J, leaving 5 bases between them. Germline V gene sequence: CDR1 SGHTA, CDR2 FQGNSA. For the CDR3, the DNA is TGTGCCAGCAGCTTAGCGAGGACCTACGAGCAGTACTTC. Residues: CASSLARTYEQYF.

This chain uses TRBV2 with TRBJ1-6, with no clear D. This CDR3 region has 13 residues. In germline, CDR1 is SNHLY, CDR2 FYNNEI. Trimming left V 6 bases short and J 9 bases short, with 12 bases between. The CDR3 sequence is CASSSGVRSPLHF. CDR3 DNA: TGTGCCAGCAGCTCTGGGGTCCGTTCACCCCTCCACTTT.

This clonotype was recorded a few times. The V and J genes are TRBV7-8 and TRBJ2-7; D gene uncertain. The CDR3 is made up of 15 amino acids. Germline loops: CDR1 SGHVS, CDR2 FQNEAQ. Deletions cut 0 bases from V and 1 base from J, with 10 bases between. Here the CDR3 DNA reads TGTGCCAGCAGCTTAGCAAGGCCGGTATCCTACGAGCAGTACTTC. This encodes CASSLARPVSYEQYF. Full variable domain (outside the CDR3, taken from reference TRBV7-8 and TRBJ2-7): GAGVSQSPRYKVAKRGQDVALRCDPISGHVSLFWYQQALGQGPEFLTYFQNEAQLDKSGLPSDRFFAERPEGSVSTLKIQRTQQEDSAVYLCASSLARPVSYEQYFGPGTRLTVT.

This sequence joins TRBV11-2 and TRBJ2-2; 10 bases fit TRBD1. Germline V gives CDR1 SGHAT, CDR2 FQNNGV. V gave up 5 bases and J gave up 3 bases; unmatched junction bases: 6. The CDR3 is 16 residues long. In DNA, the CDR3 is TGTGCCAGCAGCCTCCGACAGGGGGCTTACACCGGGGAGCTGTTTTTT. Amino acid sequence: CASSLRQGAYTGELFF.

The chain uses TRBV3-1 and TRBJ2-5; 8 bases fit TRBD1. The germline V gene encodes CDR1 LGHDT and CDR2 YNNKEL (reference sequence). Losses at the gene ends were 5 bases for V and 11 bases for J; bases not matched to a gene: 16. There are 15 residues in the CDR3. The CDR3 spells CASSETGTGYFEQYF. DNA for the CDR3: TGTGCCAGCAGCGAGACAGGGACAGGCTACTTTGAGCAGTACTTC.

The genes are TRBV2 and TRBJ2-7, with D perhaps assigned TRBD1 or TRBD2 (6 bases each). CDR3 size: 13 residues. Trimming stripped 5 bases from V and 7 bases from J, with 15 bases between. Germline V lookup: CDR1 SNHLY, CDR2 FYNNEI. CDR3 region: CASSMGGYNEQYF. CDR3 nucleotide sequence: TGTGCCAGCAGTATGGGGGGCTACAATGAGCAGTACTTC.

This sequence joins TRBV29-1 and TRBJ1-1; D is unclear. The germline V and J ends were trimmed by 8 bases and 1 base, with 11 bases remaining between them. The length of the CDR3 is 12 residues. The germline gives CDR1 SQVTM, CDR2 ANQGSEA. The CDR3 loop is CSLGPSNTEAFF. The CDR3 coding sequence is TGCAGCTTAGGGCCTTCGAACACTGAAGCTTTCTTT.

This CDR3 is CASSLGGQGGQPQHF. Written as DNA, the CDR3 is TGTGCCAGCAGTTTGGGGGGACAGGGGGGTCAGCCCCAGCATTTT. The rearrangement uses TRBV27 and TRBJ1-5; the match to TRBD1 covers 11 bases. Unmatched junction bases numbered 4, after V lost 3 bases and J lost 6 bases. CDR3 length equals 15 residues. Germline CDR1 and CDR2: MNHEY and SMNVEV (reference sequence).

This chain uses TRBV25-1 with TRBJ1-6, with 7 bases fitting TRBD1. The CDR3 has 16 amino acids. The germline V gene has CDR1 MGHDK and CDR2 SYGVNS. J lost 0 bases, V lost 3 bases, and 2 bases had no gene match. The DNA of the CDR3 is TGTGCCAGCAGTGACAGGGACAGCTCCTATAATTCACCCCTCCACTTT. Its protein product is CASSDRDSSYNSPLHF.

The chain joins TRBV7-6 to TRBJ2-7; TRBD1 matches at 10 bases. CDR3 length: 17 amino acids. Germline trimming cut 6 bases from V and 6 bases from J; bases unmatched to any gene: 17. CDR1 is SGHVS, CDR2 FNYEAQ, per germline. CDR3 in amino acids: CASSYFLSDRGAREQYF. CDR3 coding DNA: TGTGCCAGCAGTTATTTTCTATCGGACAGGGGGGCCCGCGAGCAGTACTTC.

This clonotype was seen repeatedly, ten times or more. The V and J genes are TRBV20-1 and TRBJ1-6; the match to TRBD1 covers 12 bases. The CDR3 totals 18 residues. V trimming: 6 bases; J trimming: 7 bases; junction bases outside the gene matches: 16. CDR1 is DFQATT and CDR2 is SNEGSKA in the germline V gene (reference sequence). CDR3 sequence reads: CSAHEAPGQGAENSPLHF. As DNA, the CDR3 is TGCAGTGCCCACGAGGCCCCGGGACAGGGGGCGGAAAATTCACCCCTCCACTTT.

This clonotype was observed many times. The chain couples TRBV5-1 to TRBJ2-7, with D maybe TRBD2 (5 bases). Germline V gives CDR1 SGHRS, CDR2 YFSETQ. Between the trimmed V and J ends, which lost 4 bases and 2 bases, there was a span of 13 bases. CDR3 length: 14 amino acids. DNA of the CDR3: TGCGCCAGCAGCCCCGTCGGGGAGACCTACGAGCAGTACTTC. Translating it yields CASSPVGETYEQYF.

In its sample, this clonotype was seen many times. The rearrangement uses TRBV9 and TRBJ1-6; 8 bases line up with TRBD1. Germline values: CDR1 SGDLS, CDR2 YYNGEE. The CDR3 has 15 amino acids. J gave up 10 bases and V 3 bases, and 9 bases lay outside the gene matches. CDR3 in DNA: TGTGCCAGCAGCGGCCCGACAGGGGCCGGGTCACCCCTCCACTTT. Residues: CASSGPTGAGSPLHF.

This sequence joins TRBV29-1 and TRBJ2-7, with D maybe TRBD1 (6 bases). CDR3 length: 15 amino acids. Germline values: CDR1 SQVTM, CDR2 ANQGSEA. Between the trimmed V and J ends, which lost 6 bases and 1 base, there was a span of 19 bases. The CDR3 protein is CSVWGTGRGSYEQYF. The CDR3, as DNA: TGCAGCGTATGGGGAACAGGGAGAGGTTCCTACGAGCAGTACTTC.

The table lists this clonotype with many counts. The chain uses TRBV6-5 and TRBJ2-7, with 10 nucleotides matching TRBD2. Germline V CDR1 and CDR2: MNHEY, SVGAGI. The CDR3 runs 15 residues. V lost 4 bases and J lost 2; bases outside the gene matches: 5. The CDR3 DNA reads as TGTGCCAGCAGTTTTGGACTAGCGGCAGCCTACGAGCAGTACTTC. It translates to CASSFGLAAAYEQYF.

This clonotype was counted at least ten times. CDR3 protein: CAISDSSGADGELFF. The DNA of the CDR3 is TGTGCCATCAGTGACTCGAGTGGTGCCGACGGGGAGCTGTTTTTT. The V call is TRBV10-3, the J call TRBJ2-2, with no clear D. The CDR3 length is 15 residues. Trimming stripped 3 bases from V and 7 bases from J, with 15 bases between. Germline V gene lookup returns CDR1 ENHRY and CDR2 SYGVKD.

With regard to this clonotype: The junction differs from germline at one of its ends, possibly a read error. The V and J genes are TRBV24-1 and TRBJ2-2; maybe TRBD1 (5 bases). CDR1 and CDR2 (germline): KGHDR, SFDVKD. The CDR3 length is 12 residues. The CDR3, as DNA: TGTGCCACTAGTGGGGCGACCGGGGAGCTGTTTTTT. Translated, it gives CATSGATGELFF.

This clonotype was counted at least ten times. The rearrangement links TRBV7-9 to TRBJ2-7, with 11 bases identical to TRBD1. The CDR3 contains 16 residues. J lost 3 bases, V lost 1 base, and 5 bases had no gene match. Germline lookup yields CDR1 SEHNR and CDR2 FQNEAQ (reference sequence). The CDR3 sequence: CASSLEPGQGDYEQYF. The CDR3, as DNA: TGTGCCAGCAGCTTAGAACCGGGACAGGGGGACTACGAGCAGTACTTC.

The chain links TRBV7-9 to TRBJ1-4; TRBD1 agrees at 10 bases. Losses at the gene ends were 5 bases for V and 10 bases for J; bases not matched to a gene: 1. Germline values: CDR1 SEHNR, CDR2 FQNEAQ (reference sequence). The CDR3 sequence is 12 residues long. The CDR3 protein is CASSRDRGKLFF. Here the CDR3 DNA reads TGTGCCAGCAGCCGGGACAGGGGAAAACTGTTTTTT.

Concerning this clonotype: Since the CDR3 does not end with the conserved phenylalanine or tryptophan, this likely comes from a read error. In nucleotides, the CDR3 is TGTGCCACCAGTGATTTGTCGGGGGACCAAGGGACCCAGTACCTC. This encodes CATSDLSGDQGTQYL. This chain joins TRBV24-1 and TRBJ2-5, with D perhaps TRBD2 (6 bases). The CDR3 has 15 residues. Germline CDR1 is KGHDR and CDR2 is SFDVKD.

This rearrangement joins TRBV24-1 to TRBJ1-2; the match to TRBD1 covers 7 bases. Germline V gene data show CDR1 as KGHDR and CDR2 as SFDVKD. V lost 4 bases and J lost 8; bases outside the gene matches: 9. This CDR3 is built from 14 residues. CDR3 sequence reads: CATSDTGALGGYTF. As DNA, the CDR3 is TGTGCCACCAGTGACACAGGGGCTTTAGGCGGCTACACCTTC.

On this clonotype: This may be a read error, as it is one base from a much larger clone. The chain combines TRBV7-6 with TRBJ1-1, with TRBD1 matching over 8 bases. Losses at the gene ends were 1 base for V and 13 bases for J; bases not matched to a gene: 20. The CDR3 extends over 17 amino acids. The germline V gene has CDR1 SGHVS and CDR2 FNYEAQ. In DNA form, the CDR3 reads TGTGCCAGCAGCTTAGATGGCTACAGGGGGAGGAACACTGTAGTTTTCTTT. Translated, it gives CASSLDGYRGRNTVVFF.